A selection of T cell receptor beta chains follows, all from one sample in a study of cytomegalovirus exposure and HLA in healthy donors. Assay used: immunoSEQ multiplex PCR; TCRdb lists only in-frame clones, some missing. The sample yields roughly 190,000 clones, roughly 79% seen once. The sample taken for sequencing was PBMCs. These receptors came from a young woman in good health and CMV-seropositive. Both conserved end residues are part of each CDR3. A D gene is named only where the DNA matches it firmly. Clone sizes are given selectively: once, few, many, or a class where the clone is expanded.

J,D,size,V,DNA,CDR3
TRBJ2-1,-,few,TRBV7-9,TGTGCCAGCAGCCGGGGCGGGGGCATCCCATGGACTCAAAAGGAGCAGTTCTTC,CASSRGGGIPWTQKEQFF
TRBJ2-3,TRBD2,-,TRBV10-3,TGTGCCATCAGTGAGTCTTGGGCTAGCGGGGGTCACACAGATACGCAGTATTTT,CAISESWASGGHTDTQYF
TRBJ2-7,-,-,TRBV5-8,TGTGCCAGCAGGTCGTACTACGAGCAGTACTTC,CASRSYYEQYF
TRBJ1-6,TRBD1,-,TRBV6-1,TGTGCCAGCAGTAGGGGACAGATCAATTCACCCCTCCACTTT,CASSRGQINSPLHF
TRBJ1-5,TRBD1,-,TRBV27,TGTGCCAGCAGAGGACAGGGCCAGGCCCAGCATTTT,CASRGQGQAQHF
TRBJ2-5,TRBD1,once,TRBV6-6,TGTGCCAGCAGCCCCTTCGGGACAGTTCAAGAGACCCAGTACTTC,CASSPFGTVQETQYF
TRBJ2-7,TRBD2,-,TRBV29-1,TGCAGCGTTGAAGATCGGGGGGGAGCCCCCTACGAGCAGTACTTC,CSVEDRGGAPYEQYF
TRBJ2-7,TRBD2,-,TRBV5-1,TGCGCCAGCAGCCCTGGCCTGTCGGGAGGGCGGTACGAGCAGTACTTC,CASSPGLSGGRYEQYF
TRBJ2-1,-,-,TRBV25-1,TGTGCCAGCAGTTTCCCTATAAACAATGAGCAGTTCTTC,CASSFPINNEQFF
TRBJ1-5,-,few,TRBV28,TGTGCCAGCATCACTAGGAATAGCAATCAGCCCCAGCATTTT,CASITRNSNQPQHF
TRBJ1-6,TRBD1,-,TRBV2,TGTGCCAGCAGCCGGGACAGGGGATTGAGCTCCTATAATTCACCCCTCCACTTT,CASSRDRGLSSYNSPLHF
TRBJ1-1,TRBD1,-,TRBV7-9,TGTGCCAGCAGCCAGGACAGGGGGCCAGCTTTCTTT,CASSQDRGPAFF
TRBJ1-2,TRBD1,-,TRBV2,TGTGCCAGCAGGATGGACAGGGGTTTCACCTTC,CASRMDRGFTF
TRBJ1-2,-,-,TRBV5-4,TGTGCCAGCAGCTTGGAATCCGGGAACTATGGCTACACCTTC,CASSLESGNYGYTF
TRBJ1-6,TRBD1,-,TRBV5-6,TGTGCCAGCAGCCAAACCCCCGGGACAGGGGACGATTCACCCCTCCACTTT,CASSQTPGTGDDSPLHF
TRBJ2-5,-,once,TRBV5-6,TGTGCCAGCAGCCCCTTGCGGGGTGGGGAGACCCAGTACTTC,CASSPLRGGETQYF
TRBJ2-7,-,-,TRBV27,TGTGCCAGTCGGGAGGGGGCGGACTACGAGCAGTACTTC,CASREGADYEQYF
TRBJ2-7,-,-,TRBV10-3,TGTGCCACTCTCCGGGACACCCTCTACGAGCAGTACTTC,CATLRDTLYEQYF
TRBJ2-1,-,-,TRBV5-1,TGCGCCAGCAGCCGACGGGTGAGGTCTAATATATACAATGAGCAGTTCTTC,CASSRRVRSNIYNEQFF
TRBJ2-1,TRBD1,-,TRBV7-9,TGTGCCAGCAGCATACAAAAGGGACAGGGTAGGGATAATGAGCAGTTCTTC,CASSIQKGQGRDNEQFF
TRBJ2-7,-,-,TRBV28,TGTGCCAGCAGCCCTAGGAGGTACGAGCAGTACTTC,CASSPRRYEQYF
TRBJ1-3,-,-,TRBV19,TGTGCCAGTAGTCGTCCCGGAAACACCATATATTTT,CASSRPGNTIYF
TRBJ2-2,TRBD1,-,TRBV5-4,TGTGCCAGCAGCTTGACAGGGGTGGTCACCGGGGAGCTGTTTTTT,CASSLTGVVTGELFF
TRBJ1-1,-,few,TRBV19,TGTGCCAGTAGTATAAGACAGACTAGGTACACTGAAGCTTTCTTT,CASSIRQTRYTEAFF
TRBJ2-3,-,-,TRBV11-3,TGTGCCAGCAGCCCCAACCCCCGAGGCAGCACAGATACGCAGTATTTT,CASSPNPRGSTDTQYF
TRBJ2-3,TRBD2,-,TRBV2,TGTGCCAGCAGTTTAGCGGGAGTTTTAGATACGCAGTATTTT,CASSLAGVLDTQYF
TRBJ2-6,TRBD1,once,TRBV7-9,TGTGCCAGCGGCTTTGGACAGGGCCCCGGTGGGGCCAACGTCCTGACTTTC,CASGFGQGPGGANVLTF
TRBJ1-1,-,-,TRBV29-1,TGCAGCGTTGACAGGGGAAACACTGAAGCTTTCTTT,CSVDRGNTEAFF
TRBJ2-3,-,-,TRBV7-9,TGTGCCAGCAGCCCAGTAACCGGGACTGCGCAGTATTTT,CASSPVTGTAQYF
TRBJ1-4,TRBD1,-,TRBV5-1,TGCGCCAGCAGTCTAAGTGGGACAGGGGCTGAAAAACTGTTTTTT,CASSLSGTGAEKLFF
TRBJ1-1,-,-,TRBV15,TGTGCCACCAGCAGAACACCATCCACTGAAGCTTTCTTT,CATSRTPSTEAFF
TRBJ1-4,TRBD1,once,TRBV5-1,TGCGCCAGCAGCCGGATAGGGGGACAGGCCGTTATTGGTGAAAAACTGTTTTTT,CASSRIGGQAVIGEKLFF
TRBJ2-1,-,-,TRBV4-3,TGCGCCAGCAGCCACTATACCGGGACTTCCGGCCTCAATGAGCAGTTCTTC,CASSHYTGTSGLNEQFF
TRBJ1-1,TRBD1,-,TRBV6-1,TGTGCCAGCAGTGAGTTGTGGCAGGGGGCTTCGGCTTTCTTT,CASSELWQGASAFF
TRBJ1-5,TRBD1,-,TRBV27,TGTGCCAGCAGTTCCGATGACAGGGGTCAGCCCCAGCATTTT,CASSSDDRGQPQHF
TRBJ2-5,-,few,TRBV29-1,TGCAGCGCCCAAGGGAGCGGAGCCCGGCGGGAGACCCAGTACTTC,CSAQGSGARRETQYF
TRBJ2-1,TRBD1,-,TRBV18,TGTGCCAGCTCACCATCCTTGGGACAGGGTTTCAATGAGCAGTTCTTC,CASSPSLGQGFNEQFF
TRBJ2-7,TRBD1,-,TRBV6-1,TGTGCCAGCAGTGAACTAGAGACAGGGGCAGACGAGCAGTACTTC,CASSELETGADEQYF
TRBJ2-2,TRBD1,-,TRBV7-9,TGTGCCAGCAGCTTAGGGGACAGGGTGGCCGGGGAGCTGTTTTTT,CASSLGDRVAGELFF